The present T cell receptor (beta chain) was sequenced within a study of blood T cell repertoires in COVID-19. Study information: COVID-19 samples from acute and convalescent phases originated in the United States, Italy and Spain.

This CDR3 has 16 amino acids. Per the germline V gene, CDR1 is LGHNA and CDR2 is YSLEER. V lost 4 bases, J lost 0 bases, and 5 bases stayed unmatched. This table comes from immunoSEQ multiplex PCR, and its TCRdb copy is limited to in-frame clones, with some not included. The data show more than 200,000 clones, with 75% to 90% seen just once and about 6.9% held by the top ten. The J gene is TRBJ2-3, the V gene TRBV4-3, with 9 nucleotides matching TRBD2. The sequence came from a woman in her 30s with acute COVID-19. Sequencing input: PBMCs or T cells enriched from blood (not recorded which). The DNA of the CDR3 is TGCGCCAGCAGCCGAGGACTAGCGCTCAGCACAGATACGCAGTATTTT. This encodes CASSRGLALSTDTQYF.